This T cell receptor (beta chain) was recorded in a study of beta chain features in type 1 diabetes. Whole-study results and caveats: Overrepresentation of cells with high TCR expression could result from cDNA sequencing. At VDJ recombination sites, type 1 diabetes patients had fewer insertions and more deleted nucleotides.

The entirety of the isolated RNA underwent reverse transcription, so expressed TCRB transcripts were sequenced. The repertoire was sequenced with immunoSEQ multiplex PCR; TCRdb's copy has only in-frame clones and lacks some. This sample has under 950,000 clones; roughly 15% occur once, and the top ten carry roughly 0.025%. The V gene's germline CDR1 is SGHDT and CDR2 YYEEEE. Trimming pared 0 bases from V and 3 bases from J, leaving 10 bases between. The CDR3 runs to 14 residues. A heparinised blood draw that averaged about 100 mL was obtained once from each donor. A remark on this clone: Its antigen is unidentified.

The receptor comes from a woman in her late teens or twenties in good health. The V call is TRBV5-6, the J call TRBJ2-7; tentative D call: TRBD2 (6 bases). The sequencing sample was made of naive CD4+ T cells from blood. The CDR3 protein is CASSLAGLRYEQYF. CDR3 DNA: TGTGCCAGCAGCTTGGCGGGACTTCGCTACGAGCAGTACTTC.